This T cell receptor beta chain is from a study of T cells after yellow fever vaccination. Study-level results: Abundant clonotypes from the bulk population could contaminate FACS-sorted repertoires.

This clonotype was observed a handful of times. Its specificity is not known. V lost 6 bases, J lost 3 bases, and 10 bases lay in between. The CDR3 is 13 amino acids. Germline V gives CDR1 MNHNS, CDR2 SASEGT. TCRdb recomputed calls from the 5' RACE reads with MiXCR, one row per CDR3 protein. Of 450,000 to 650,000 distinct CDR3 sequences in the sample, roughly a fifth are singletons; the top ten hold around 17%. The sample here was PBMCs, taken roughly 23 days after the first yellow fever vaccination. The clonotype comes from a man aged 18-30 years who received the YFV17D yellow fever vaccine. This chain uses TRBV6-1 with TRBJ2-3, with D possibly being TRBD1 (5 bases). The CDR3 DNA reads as TGTGCCAGCAGGAGACAGTTGACAGATACGCAGTATTTT. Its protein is CASRRQLTDTQYF.